This is a list of T cell receptor beta chains from one sample in a study of blood T cell repertoires in COVID-19. Libraries were prepared by immunoSEQ multiplex PCR; TCRdb keeps only in-frame clonotypes and omits some of them. The sample yields 330,000 or so clones, 92% seen once. The sample taken for sequencing was PBMCs or T cells enriched from blood (not recorded which). These receptors were collected from a woman in her twenties or thirties who had recovered from COVID-19. Each CDR3 is given with its conserved first and last residue. D genes are given only for firm matches. Part of the rows lack a size; the others show once, few, many or a class for expanded clones.

>-|-|TRBV21-1|TRBJ2-7
CASSICLAGGPHEQYF
TGTGCCAGCAGCATATGCCTAGCGGGAGGGCCCCACGAGCAGTACTTC
>-|-|TRBV7-2|TRBJ1-3
CASSMTGTSGNTIYF
TGTGCCAGCAGCATGACAGGAACCTCTGGAAACACCATATATTTT
>-|-|TRBV25-1|TRBJ1-1
CASSEWAGSPTEAFF
TGTGCCAGCAGTGAATGGGCGGGATCGCCCACTGAAGCTTTCTTT
>-|-|TRBV24-1|TRBJ1-2
CATSDPAMGRYGYTF
TGTGCCACCAGTGACCCCGCTATGGGCCGCTATGGCTACACCTTC
>-|-|TRBV28|TRBJ2-3
CASHTYRASTDTQYF
TGTGCCAGCCATACCTACAGGGCTAGCACAGATACGCAGTATTTT
>-|-|TRBV28|TRBJ1-2
CASSFGYGYTF
TGTGCCAGCAGTTTCGGCTATGGCTACACCTTC
>TRBD1|-|TRBV11-2|TRBJ2-5
CASSSQGAGETQYF
TGTGCCAGCAGCTCCCAGGGGGCGGGGGAGACCCAGTACTTC
>-|once|TRBV6-5|TRBJ1-3
CASSPAAGTGNTIYF
TGTGCCAGCAGCCCAGCCGCGGGGACTGGAAACACCATATATTTT
>TRBD2|-|TRBV11-2|TRBJ2-5
CASSSTGTSSSEYF
TGTGCCAGCAGCTCGACCGGGACTAGCTCATCAGAGTACTTC
>TRBD1|-|TRBV5-8|TRBJ2-7
CASSLKTGATYEQYF
TGTGCCAGCAGCTTAAAGACAGGGGCTACGTACGAGCAGTACTTC
>TRBD2|-|TRBV4-1|TRBJ2-3
CASSPLGSGGVHTQYF
TGCGCCAGCAGCCCCTTGGGTAGCGGGGGGGTACATACGCAGTATTTT
>-|-|TRBV18|TRBJ1-1
CASSPFEEMNTEAFF
TGTGCCAGCTCACCATTTGAGGAGATGAACACTGAAGCTTTCTTT
>-|-|TRBV5-5|TRBJ2-1
CASTPSFLLNEQFF
TGTGCCAGCACCCCTAGCTTCCTACTCAATGAGCAGTTCTTC
>TRBD1|-|TRBV9|TRBJ1-2
CASRQTGDGYTF
TGTGCCAGCAGACAGACAGGGGATGGCTACACCTTC
>TRBD2|-|TRBV7-9|TRBJ2-3
CASSLGSLAGDTDTQYF
TGTGCCAGCAGCTTAGGAAGTCTAGCGGGGGACACAGATACGCAGTATTTT
>-|-|TRBV27|TRBJ2-3
CASSLIATDTQYF
TGTGCCAGCAGTTTAATAGCCACAGATACGCAGTATTTT
>-|-|TRBV7-8|TRBJ1-5
CASSPDRRYSNQPQHF
TGTGCCAGCAGCCCCGACAGGCGTTATAGCAATCAGCCCCAGCATTTT
>TRBD1|-|TRBV7-2|TRBJ1-1
CASSPTGGLTEAFF
TGTGCCAGCAGCCCCACAGGGGGCCTCACTGAAGCTTTCTTT
>TRBD1|-|TRBV7-2|TRBJ1-4
CASSRTPGQGDEKLFF
TGTGCCAGCAGCCGCACCCCGGGACAGGGGGATGAAAAACTGTTTTTT
>-|-|TRBV7-2|TRBJ1-6
CASSSLEGSPLHF
TGTGCCAGCAGCTCACTCGAGGGTTCACCCCTCCACTTT
>-|-|TRBV28|TRBJ1-6
CASSLGGSSYNSPLHF
TGTGCCAGCAGTTTAGGGGGGAGCTCCTATAATTCACCCCTCCACTTT
>-|-|TRBV12-3/TRBV12-4|TRBJ1-1
CASLGGVKAFF
TGTGCCAGCCTCGGGGGGGTAAAGGCTTTCTTT
>-|-|TRBV18|TRBJ2-1
CASAAQGNEQFF
TGTGCCAGCGCCGCACAGGGAAATGAGCAGTTCTTC
>TRBD1|-|TRBV19|TRBJ1-5
CASVRTGGNQPQHF
TGTGCCAGTGTTAGGACAGGAGGCAATCAGCCCCAGCATTTT
>-|-|TRBV19|TRBJ1-6
CATGSSYNSPLHF
TGTGCCACGGGGAGCTCCTATAATTCACCCCTCCACTTT
>-|-|TRBV2|TRBJ1-2
CASSEALGPDGYTF
TGTGCCAGCAGTGAAGCACTTGGGCCGGATGGCTACACCTTC
>-|-|TRBV3-1/TRBV3-2|TRBJ2-5
CASREGAVKETQYF
TGTGCCAGCAGGGAGGGGGCGGTGAAAGAGACCCAGTACTTC
>-|-|TRBV5-1|TRBJ2-5
CASSAGTSQETQYF
TGCGCCAGCAGCGCCGGGACTTCCCAAGAGACCCAGTACTTC
>TRBD1|-|TRBV7-8|TRBJ2-7
CASSPDRDMSYEQYF
TGTGCCAGCAGCCCCGACAGGGATATGTCCTACGAGCAGTACTTC
>-|-|TRBV7-9|TRBJ2-7
CASSPEGGRGYEQYF
TGTGCCAGCAGCCCGGAAGGAGGGAGAGGGTACGAGCAGTACTTC
>-|-|TRBV10-3|TRBJ2-1
CAISGQGSYNEQFF
TGTGCCATCAGTGGGCAGGGGAGCTACAATGAGCAGTTCTTC
>TRBD1|-|TRBV18|TRBJ1-5
CASSPATGVDQPQHF
TGTGCCAGCTCACCAGCGACAGGGGTAGATCAGCCCCAGCATTTT
>TRBD1|-|TRBV29-1|TRBJ1-3
CSVGQGSGNTIYF
TGCAGCGTTGGACAGGGCTCTGGAAACACCATATATTTT
>TRBD2|-|TRBV5-4|TRBJ2-2
CASSLPGTSGSTGELFF
TGTGCCAGCAGCTTGCCTGGGACTAGCGGGAGCACCGGGGAGCTGTTTTTT
>TRBD2|-|TRBV29-1|TRBJ2-5
CSVFKGAGGGGETQYF
TGCAGCGTTTTTAAGGGAGCGGGAGGGGGAGGAGAGACCCAGTACTTC
>TRBD1|-|TRBV19|TRBJ1-5
CASSLWTGGNQPQHF
TGTGCCAGTAGTTTGTGGACAGGGGGCAATCAGCCCCAGCATTTT
>-|once|TRBV13|TRBJ2-5
CASSLDFLKTQYF
TGTGCCAGCAGCTTGGACTTCCTAAAGACCCAGTACTTC
>TRBD2|-|TRBV11-3|TRBJ2-3
CASSSTSGGVTDTQYF
TGTGCCAGCAGCTCAACTAGCGGGGGGGTAACAGATACGCAGTATTTT
>-|-|TRBV5-3|TRBJ1-3
CARSLYRVTGNTIYF
TGTGCCAGAAGCTTGTACAGGGTAACTGGAAACACCATATATTTT
>-|-|TRBV7-9|TRBJ2-3
CASSLGRGETDTQYF
TGTGCCAGCAGCTTAGGGAGGGGAGAAACAGATACGCAGTATTTT
>TRBD1|-|TRBV5-5|TRBJ1-1
CASSTHRGSGTEAFF
TGTGCCAGCAGCACTCACAGGGGATCGGGCACTGAAGCTTTCTTT